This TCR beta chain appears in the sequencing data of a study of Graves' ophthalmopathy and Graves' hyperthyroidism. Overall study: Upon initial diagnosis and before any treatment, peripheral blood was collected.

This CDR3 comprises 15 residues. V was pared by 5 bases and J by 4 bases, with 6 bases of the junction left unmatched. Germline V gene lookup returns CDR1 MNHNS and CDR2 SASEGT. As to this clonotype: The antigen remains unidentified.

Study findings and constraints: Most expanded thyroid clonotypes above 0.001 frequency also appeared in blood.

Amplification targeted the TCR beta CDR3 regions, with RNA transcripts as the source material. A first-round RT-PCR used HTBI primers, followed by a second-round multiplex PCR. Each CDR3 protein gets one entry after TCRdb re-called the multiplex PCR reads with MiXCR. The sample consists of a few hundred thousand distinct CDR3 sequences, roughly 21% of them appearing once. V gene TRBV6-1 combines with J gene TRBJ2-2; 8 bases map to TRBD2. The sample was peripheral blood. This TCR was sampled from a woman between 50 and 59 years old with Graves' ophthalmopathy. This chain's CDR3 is CASSTRTSPTGELFF. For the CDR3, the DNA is TGTGCCAGCAGTACCCGGACTAGCCCCACCGGGGAGCTGTTTTTT.